Listed below are T cell receptor beta chains from one sample, sequenced in a study of blood T cells in healthy people across ages. Using its own MiXCR run on the 5' RACE reads, TCRdb lists one record per CDR3 protein. The profile shows approximately 730,000 distinct CDR3 sequences, 40% to 45% of them singletons. Sequencing used blood. Source of these receptors: a woman aged 55 to 70 in good health. The CDR3 runs from the conserved cysteine through the conserved F or W. The D gene is left open where the match is weak. Size is omitted from some rows. Given values are once, few, many or a class for expanded clones.

v_call,clone_size,cdr3_length,j_call,d_call,cdr3_nt,cdr3_aa
TRBV21-1,few,17,TRBJ2-3,.,TGTGCCAGCAGCAAAAACGGTCCGGGATCCCACACGGATACGCAGTATTTT,CASSKNGPGSHTDTQYF
TRBV7-9,few,15,TRBJ2-1,TRBD1,TGTGCCAGCAGCTTACCGGGACAGGGTAGCAATGAGCAGTTCTTC,CASSLPGQGSNEQFF
TRBV2,.,19,TRBJ1-5,TRBD1,TGTGCCAGCAGTGAAGCTCCCCTTCGACAGGGATGGGTTATCTTGCCCCAGCATTTT,CASSEAPLRQGWVILPQHF
TRBV4-3,.,20,TRBJ2-3,.,TGCGCCAGCAGCCAAGGCGTGTCAAGAGCCCTGGCGGAGGGCACAGATACGCAGTATTTT,CASSQGVSRALAEGTDTQYF
TRBV25-1,.,14,TRBJ2-5,TRBD1,TGTGCCAGCAGTGGAGGGACAGGGGTGGAGACCCAGTACTTC,CASSGGTGVETQYF
TRBV2,.,13,TRBJ2-3,.,TGTGCCAGTGACAGAACTAGCACAGATACGCAGTATTTT,CASDRTSTDTQYF
TRBV14,.,14,TRBJ2-7,TRBD1,TGTGCCAGCAGCCAAGTGCAGGGGGCCTACGAGCAGTACTTC,CASSQVQGAYEQYF
TRBV7-2,.,15,TRBJ1-3,.,TGTGCCAGCAGCAAATTCGCTGGCTCTGGAAACACCATATATTTT,CASSKFAGSGNTIYF
TRBV20-1,.,13,TRBJ2-5,.,TGCAGTGCCCTCGGATATAGATCTTGGGAGCAGTACTTC,CSALGYRSWEQYF
TRBV20-1,.,13,TRBJ2-7,.,TGCAGTGCTAGGGACCCGACCTTATACGAGCAGTACTTC,CSARDPTLYEQYF
TRBV10-3,few,15,TRBJ2-5,TRBD2,TGTGCCATCAGGACTAGCGGGATAGGGGAAGAGACCCAGTACTTC,CAIRTSGIGEETQYF
TRBV7-2,few,14,TRBJ2-3,.,TGTGCCAGCAGCTTAGTACAGGGCACAGATACGCAGTATTTT,CASSLVQGTDTQYF
TRBV18,.,16,TRBJ2-1,.,TGTGCCAGCTCACCGAGGGTGGGAGGAGCCGGCAATGAGCAGTTCTTC,CASSPRVGGAGNEQFF
TRBV7-9,.,15,TRBJ1-5,TRBD1,TGTGCCAGCAGCCCAGGGACAGCGTTGTATCAGCCCCAGCATTTT,CASSPGTALYQPQHF
TRBV20-1,.,12,TRBJ2-7,.,TGCAGTGCTAGGTGGCAGCCTTACGAGCAGTACTTC,CSARWQPYEQYF
TRBV4-2,many,15,TRBJ2-4,TRBD2,TGTGCCAGCAGCCCAGTAAGGACTAGCGGGCGGGAGCAGTACTTC,CASSPVRTSGREQYF
TRBV6-5,few,14,TRBJ1-4,.,TGTGCCAGTTACTCGGCAGGTTCGAATGAAAAACTGTTTTTT,CASYSAGSNEKLFF
TRBV6-6,.,15,TRBJ2-3,.,TGTGCCAGCAGGTTTGGTGAGCGAAACACAGATACGCAGTATTTT,CASRFGERNTDTQYF
TRBV4-1,.,14,TRBJ1-4,TRBD1,TGCGCCAGCAGGCAACAGGGGCATAATGAAAAACTGTTTTTT,CASRQQGHNEKLFF
TRBV6-6,.,16,TRBJ2-7,TRBD2,TGTGCCAGCAGTTCGCCCGGGACTAGCGGGACATACGAGCAGTACTTC,CASSSPGTSGTYEQYF
TRBV15,.,16,TRBJ2-1,.,TGTGCCACCAGCAGAGATGGCGATGGACAGTACAATGAGCAGTTCTTC,CATSRDGDGQYNEQFF
TRBV12-3/TRBV12-4,.,16,TRBJ2-6,.,TGTGCCAGCAGTGCCAATTCTGTGTCCGGGGCCAACGTCCTGACTTTC,CASSANSVSGANVLTF
TRBV20-1,.,13,TRBJ1-2,TRBD1,TGCAGTACTGCAAGGACAGGGGCGAAGGGCTACACCTTC,CSTARTGAKGYTF
TRBV9,few,15,TRBJ1-2,.,TGTGCCAGCAGCGTAGGGGAGGGACGTACCTATGGCTACACCTTC,CASSVGEGRTYGYTF
TRBV20-1,.,14,TRBJ2-7,TRBD1,TGCAGTGCCCGGGACAGGGGGCTTTCCTACGAGCAGTACTTC,CSARDRGLSYEQYF
TRBV10-2,.,13,TRBJ2-1,.,TGCGCCAGCACCCAGCGGACCTACAATGAGCAGTTCTTC,CASTQRTYNEQFF
TRBV3-1,many,15,TRBJ2-1,.,TGTGCCAGCAGCCAAGGGACTAATGTATACAATGAGCAGTTCTTC,CASSQGTNVYNEQFF
TRBV5-6,.,14,TRBJ2-1,TRBD2,TGTGCCAGCAGCTTGGGACTAGCGGATGGGGAGCAGTTCTTC,CASSLGLADGEQFF
TRBV28,.,14,TRBJ2-7,.,TGTGCCAGCAGTTTATCAGGGTTCGGCCACGAGCAGTACTTC,CASSLSGFGHEQYF
TRBV7-9,.,16,TRBJ1-5,.,TGTGCCAGCAGCTTAGTCGGGGGGGTGAGCAATCAGCCCCAGCATTTT,CASSLVGGVSNQPQHF
TRBV3-1,many,15,TRBJ1-1,TRBD1,TGTGCCAGCAGCCAGATCGGACAGGGGAACACTGAAGCTTTCTTT,CASSQIGQGNTEAFF
TRBV12-3/TRBV12-4,.,15,TRBJ2-1,TRBD1,TGTGCCAGCAGTTTACAGGGGGCGATCTACAATGAGCAGTTCTTC,CASSLQGAIYNEQFF
TRBV12-5,.,16,TRBJ2-1,TRBD2,TGTGCTAGTGGTTTGGTACGGACTAGCGGGGGCAATGAGCAGTTCTTC,CASGLVRTSGGNEQFF
TRBV6-2/TRBV6-3,.,14,TRBJ2-7,.,TGTGCCAGCAGTTACTCGGCAGTCGCGCACGAGCAGTACTTC,CASSYSAVAHEQYF
TRBV5-4,few,13,TRBJ2-3,.,TGTGCCAGCAGCCTCTGGAGCACAGATACGCAGTATTTT,CASSLWSTDTQYF
TRBV20-1,once,15,TRBJ2-7,TRBD1,TGCAGTGCTTATACAGTGACAGGGGGCAACAATGAGCAGTACTTC,CSAYTVTGGNNEQYF
TRBV9,.,12,TRBJ2-4,.,TGTGCCAGCAGCCCCGGGGCGAACATTCAGTACTTC,CASSPGANIQYF
TRBV20-1,.,14,TRBJ2-5,TRBD1,TGCAGTGCTAGACCGGCGACAGGGCAAGAGGCCCAGTACTTC,CSARPATGQEAQYF
TRBV25-1,few,16,TRBJ2-1,TRBD1,TGTGCCAGCAGTGGTAGGGGGGGACAGGGTTATAATGAGCAGTTCTTC,CASSGRGGQGYNEQFF
TRBV3-1,few,18,TRBJ2-1,TRBD2,TGTGCCAGCAGCCGCGGACTAGCGGGAGGGCCCCTTGAGCGGGAGCAGTTCTTC,CASSRGLAGGPLEREQFF
TRBV3-1,few,17,TRBJ2-4,.,TGTGCCAGCAGCCGGTCAATGAAGGGGCTAGCCAAAAACATTCAGTACTTC,CASSRSMKGLAKNIQYF
TRBV10-1,.,15,TRBJ2-2,TRBD1,TGCGCCAGCAGCCGGGACAGGGCTATCACCGGGGAGCTGTTTTTT,CASSRDRAITGELFF
TRBV20-1,many,16,TRBJ1-4,.,TGCAGTGCTAGAAGTTTAGGGCAGGGGTCTAATGAAAAACTGTTTTTT,CSARSLGQGSNEKLFF
TRBV19,.,14,TRBJ2-1,TRBD2,TGTGCCAGTAGACTAGCGGGAGCCCGGGATGAGCAGTTCTTC,CASRLAGARDEQFF
TRBV14,.,13,TRBJ1-3,.,TGTGCCAGCAGCCGGGTCTCTGGAAACACCATATATTTT,CASSRVSGNTIYF
TRBV6-5,few,14,TRBJ2-5,.,TGTGCCAGCAGTTACTATCAGGGGCAGGAGACCCAGTACTTC,CASSYYQGQETQYF
TRBV28,.,14,TRBJ2-5,.,TGTGCCAGCAGTTCCGTAGACAGTAGGGAGACCCAGTACTTC,CASSSVDSRETQYF
TRBV20-1,few,11,TRBJ1-5,TRBD1,TGCAGTGCTAGTCGACAGGGCTTCGAGCATTTT,CSASRQGFEHF
TRBV20-1,few,15,TRBJ1-2,TRBD1,TGCAGTGCTAGAGGTCCGGGACAGGTTAACTATGGCTACACCTTC,CSARGPGQVNYGYTF
TRBV12-3/TRBV12-4,.,15,TRBJ2-3,TRBD2,TGTGCCAGCAGTTTAGGAGCGGGGGGGTCAGATACGCAGTATTTT,CASSLGAGGSDTQYF